The next 26 T cell receptor beta chains were all read from a single sample in a study of neurological immune-mediated disorders (dated by TCRdb to between 2018 and 2021). Libraries were prepared through 5' RACE. The reads were generated on an Illumina HiSeq 2500. Using fastp trimming at Q25 and MiXCR clonotype assembly, TCRdb reanalyzed the public sequencing data and kept in-frame beta chains. Rows are unified per CDR3 protein, each entry keeping the most common DNA and genes. Across this sample there are about 16,000 distinct CDR3 sequences, with roughly 9% seen only once. The ten largest account for around 45% of the sample. Material: CD8+ T cells from blood. All receptors come from a man in his fifties in good health.

This clonotype showed up many times. The chain has TRBV27 and TRBJ2-7; 9 positions match TRBD2. Trimming cost V 6 bases and J 0 bases; bases outside gene matches: 15. CDR1 is MNHEY, CDR2 SMNVEV, per germline (reference sequence). The CDR3 covers 18 residues. The CDR3 DNA reads TGTGCCAGCAGCGCAGGGAGGCTAGCGGGACCCCGCTCCTACGAGCAGTACTTC. Protein: CASSAGRLAGPRSYEQYF.

The rearrangement links TRBV11-2 to TRBJ2-7; 12 bases fit TRBD1. This CDR3 region has 14 residues. The germline gives CDR1 SGHAT, CDR2 FQNNGV. V lost 6 bases to trimming and J lost 7 bases; unmatched junction nucleotides: 7. CDR3 nucleotides: TGTGCCAGCAGACGCGGGACAGGGGGCAATGAGCAGTACTTC. The encoded protein is CASRRGTGGNEQYF.

This clonotype appeared a few times. V and J are TRBV18 and TRBJ2-5; D ambiguous. In germline, CDR1 is KGHSH, CDR2 LQKENI. Trimming took off 4 bases at V and 1 base at J, with 10 bases between the two ends. The CDR3 has 14 residues. Here the CDR3 DNA reads TGTGCCAGCTCACGAACCCCCACCCAAGAGACCCAGTACTTC. It is translated as CASSRTPTQETQYF.

This clonotype was counted at least ten times. The V gene is TRBV11-2, the J gene TRBJ1-3; D unclear. V dropped 5 bases and J dropped 0 bases, with 5 bases sitting between them. The V gene's germline CDR1 is SGHAT and CDR2 FQNNGV. CDR3 length: 13 amino acids. The CDR3 DNA is TGTGCCAGCAGCCTGGACTCTGGAAACACCATATATTTT. Protein sequence: CASSLDSGNTIYF.

There are many counts of this clonotype. The chain combines TRBV5-1 with TRBJ2-2; 8 nucleotides match TRBD2. The ends lost 9 bases at V and 0 bases at J; junction bases unmatched: 4. This CDR3 comprises 14 residues. Germline CDR1 is SGHRS and CDR2 is YFSETQ. The CDR3 coding sequence is TGCGCCACTAATAGCGGGGCGAACACCGGGGAGCTGTTTTTT. Translation: CATNSGANTGELFF.

This clonotype appeared many times. The chain employs TRBV7-9 and TRBJ2-5, with no clear D. The CDR3 runs 14 residues. Between the trimmed V and J ends, which lost 0 bases and 2 bases, there was a span of 7 bases. Germline-derived CDR1 and CDR2 are SEHNR and FQNEAQ (reference sequence). CDR3 nucleotide sequence: TGTGCCAGCAGCTTAGCGGGAAGTCAAGAGACCCAGTACTTC. Translation: CASSLAGSQETQYF.

This clonotype showed up many times. V and J are TRBV10-3 and TRBJ1-6; D is ambiguous. With 3 bases removed from V and 7 bases from J, the gap between germline ends came to 22 bases. The germline gives CDR1 ENHRY, CDR2 SYGVKD. This CDR3 region has 18 residues. The CDR3: CAISDPSIMGNRNSPLHF. In DNA form, the CDR3 reads TGTGCCATCAGTGACCCCTCCATAATGGGTAATAGAAATTCACCCCTCCACTTT.

About this clonotype itself: A much larger clonotype is one base distant, so this may be a read error. J is TRBJ2-7 and V is TRBV18, with D perhaps being TRBD1 or TRBD2 (5 bases each). Germline CDR1 KGHSH, CDR2 LQKENI. The germline V and J ends were trimmed by 3 bases and 4 bases, with 16 bases remaining between them. CDR3 length: 15 residues. The CDR3 nucleotides read TGTGCCAGCTCACCTGGGACGACACGGGAATACGAGCAGTACTTC. Translating gives CASSPGTTREYEQYF.

This clonotype was seen repeatedly, ten times or more. This rearrangement joins TRBV27 to TRBJ2-7, with 12 bases identical to TRBD1. The CDR3 has 14 amino acids. Unmatched junction bases numbered 3, after V lost 5 bases and J lost 4 bases. Germline V gives CDR1 MNHEY, CDR2 SMNVEV (reference sequence). This CDR3 is CASSPGQGAYEQYF. CDR3 in DNA: TGTGCCAGCAGTCCGGGACAGGGGGCTTACGAGCAGTACTTC.

This clonotype has ten or more counts. The gene calls are TRBV28 and TRBJ2-1; 11 bases agree with TRBD1. Germline V lookup: CDR1 MDHEN, CDR2 SYDVKM. V was clipped by 8 bases and J by 5 bases; unmatched bases: 5. The CDR3 loop spans 14 amino acids. The CDR3 DNA reads TGTGCCAGCGTGGACAGGGGGCCGGACAATGAGCAGTTCTTC. Protein sequence: CASVDRGPDNEQFF. Filled out from reference TRBV28 and TRBJ2-1, the complete variable domain reads DVKVTQSSRYLVKRTGEKVFLECVQDMDHENMFWYRQDPGLGLRLIYFSYDVKMKEKGDIPEGYSVSREKKERFSLILESASTNQTSMYLCASVDRGPDNEQFFGPGTRLTVL.

This clonotype has at least ten counts. This chain joins TRBV9 and TRBJ2-1; 7 bases align to TRBD1. Germline V gene lookup returns CDR1 SGDLS and CDR2 YYNGEE. The J segment lost 4 bases and the V segment lost 3 bases, leaving 16 bases of the junction unmatched. The CDR3 contains 18 residues. The CDR3 reads CASSAIISPGQLYNEQFF. CDR3 nucleotides: TGTGCCAGCAGCGCCATCATTTCTCCGGGACAGCTGTACAATGAGCAGTTCTTC.

This clonotype was seen repeatedly, ten times or more. The chain links TRBV6-4 to TRBJ2-1; 8 nucleotides agree with TRBD2. CDR3 length equals 15 residues. Germline lookup yields CDR1 MRHNA and CDR2 SNTAGT. J lost 10 bases, V lost 0 bases, and 8 bases had no gene match. The DNA of the CDR3 is TGTGCCAGCAGTGACTCAACCGGGACTAGTGGGGAGCAGTTCTTC. Translated: CASSDSTGTSGEQFF.

This clonotype was seen ten or more times. The chain has TRBV7-9 and TRBJ2-7; tentatively, D is TRBD1 or TRBD2 (5 bases each). The CDR3 runs to 11 residues. From germline, CDR1 is SEHNR and CDR2 FQNEAQ (reference sequence). The germline V and J ends were trimmed by 5 bases and 13 bases, with 15 bases remaining between them. The CDR3: CASSPGLPQYF. The CDR3, as DNA: TGTGCCAGCAGCCCGGGGCTTCCCCAATACTTC.

At least ten counts were recorded for this clonotype. V and J are TRBV20-1 and TRBJ2-7; 12 bases line up with TRBD2. This CDR3 region has 16 residues. Germline CDR1 reads DFQATT; CDR2 reads SNEGSKA (reference sequence). V lost 4 bases, J lost 5 bases, and 12 bases stayed unmatched. This CDR3 reads CSAISLGLAGGNEQYF. The CDR3 DNA reads TGCAGTGCTATATCCCTGGGGCTAGCGGGAGGGAACGAGCAGTACTTC.

By proportion, this clonotype is medium-sized. The J gene is TRBJ2-5, the V gene TRBV4-2; D assignment may be TRBD1 or TRBD2 (5 bases each). CDR3 size: 16 residues. Trimming removed 1 base from V and 5 bases from J, with 17 bases in between. Germline CDR1 and CDR2: LGHNA and YNFKEQ. CDR3 bases: TGTGCCAGCAGCCAAGGAGGGGAAGGGGCAGGGGAGACCCAGTACTTC. Its translation is CASSQGGEGAGETQYF.

Ten or more counts support this clonotype. The V gene is TRBV6-2 or TRBV6-3, the J gene TRBJ2-1, with D hard to call. Trimming removed 2 bases from V and 6 bases from J, with 5 bases in between. Germline CDR1 reads MNHEY; CDR2 reads SVGEGT. The CDR3 has 12 residues. The CDR3 reads CASSYTSNEQFF. Written as DNA, the CDR3 is TGTGCCAGCAGTTACACGAGCAATGAGCAGTTCTTC.

This clonotype occurred many times. At one of its ends the junction is not consistent with the germline gene, which may arise from a read error. CDR3 in DNA: TGTGTCAGCAGCGCCTGGGGACAAGAGATCTACGAGCAGTACTTC. It translates to CVSSAWGQEIYEQYF. V is TRBV2 and J is TRBJ2-7, with D possibly being TRBD1 (6 bases). The CDR3 has 15 amino acids. In germline, CDR1 is SNHLY, CDR2 FYNNEI.

This clonotype was picked up many times. The chain couples TRBV25-1 to TRBJ2-3, with 7 bases aligning to TRBD2. Germline assignment: CDR1 MGHDK and CDR2 SYGVNS. CDR3 length: 12 residues. The trim removed 5 bases at V and 5 bases at J, leaving 1 base unmatched. CDR3 sequence reads: CASSWGGDTQYF. The CDR3 DNA reads TGTGCCAGCAGTTGGGGGGGAGATACGCAGTATTTT.

This clonotype was detected ten times or more. The chain is built from TRBV4-2 and TRBJ2-7; D is possibly TRBD1 (5 bases). Germline assignment: CDR1 LGHNA and CDR2 YNFKEQ. V lost 0 bases and J 3 bases, leaving 18 bases between the germline ends. This CDR3 spans 17 amino acids. CDR3 loop: CASSQEPDTGDYYEQYF. In DNA, the CDR3 is TGTGCCAGCAGCCAAGAACCGGACACGGGCGATTACTACGAGCAGTACTTC.

This clonotype was seen many times. The genes are TRBV27 and TRBJ2-5; D gene ambiguous. The CDR3 covers 14 residues. Looked up from germline, CDR1 is MNHEY and CDR2 is SMNVEV (reference sequence). V was trimmed by 1 base and J by 5 bases, leaving 11 bases between them. The CDR3 DNA sequence: TGTGCCAGCAGTTTATGGGCCGCCGGCGAGACCCAGTACTTC. The encoded protein is CASSLWAAGETQYF.

This clonotype was detected ten times or more. The chain joins TRBV14 to TRBJ2-1; possibly TRBD1 or TRBD2 for D (5 bases each). CDR3 size: 13 residues. In germline, CDR1 is SGHDN, CDR2 FVKESK. V dropped 0 bases and J dropped 15 bases, with 15 bases sitting between them. CDR3 residues: CASSQEGDPLVFF. CDR3 bases: TGTGCCAGCAGCCAAGAAGGGGACCCCTTGGTGTTCTTC.

The rearrangement links TRBV7-7 to TRBJ2-1; D is undetermined. V gave up 6 bases and J gave up 0 bases, with 9 bases separating them. There are 14 residues in the CDR3. Germline V gene data show CDR1 as SSHAT and CDR2 as FNYEAQ (reference sequence). CDR3 coding DNA: TGTGCCAGCAGTCAGGCTAGCTCCTACAATGAGCAGTTCTTC. This gives the protein CASSQASSYNEQFF.

This clonotype was recorded many times. The chain recombines TRBV28 with TRBJ2-7; 11 positions match TRBD1. Losses at the gene ends were 2 bases for V and 4 bases for J; bases not matched to a gene: 4. Germline V gene lookup returns CDR1 MDHEN and CDR2 SYDVKM. The CDR3 sequence is 15 residues long. The CDR3 region is CASSLGQGAQYEQYF. In nucleotides, the CDR3 is TGTGCCAGCAGTTTAGGACAGGGGGCTCAATACGAGCAGTACTTC.

In this sample, this clonotype turned up many times. The genes are TRBV27 and TRBJ2-3; 8 bases agree with TRBD2. Germline CDR1 MNHEY, CDR2 SMNVEV (reference sequence). This CDR3 is built from 15 residues. V gave up 7 bases and J gave up 4 bases; unmatched junction bases: 10. The CDR3 protein is CASTLLAGGADTQYF. CDR3 nucleotides: TGTGCCAGCACCCTCTTGGCGGGAGGAGCAGATACGCAGTATTTT.

Many counts were recorded for this clonotype. The chain links TRBV7-2 to TRBJ2-5; maybe TRBD2 (6 bases). V was shortened by 1 base and J by 5 bases, with 14 bases between the two germline ends. The CDR3 length is 15 residues. The germline CDR1 and CDR2 sequences are SGHTA and FQGNSA. The CDR3 reads CASSLDTGVGETQYF. The CDR3 DNA is TGTGCCAGCAGCTTAGATACGGGGGTGGGGGAGACCCAGTACTTC.

In its sample, this clonotype was seen a few times. The V call is TRBV19, the J call TRBJ1-5; a weak D match, TRBD1 (5 bases). The CDR3 has 15 residues. Trimming removed 5 bases at V and 3 bases at J, with 14 bases between. Germline V gene data show CDR1 as LNHDA and CDR2 as SQIVND (reference sequence). The CDR3 spells CASSPTSGANQPQHF. CDR3 nucleotide sequence: TGTGCCAGTAGTCCTACGTCTGGGGCCAATCAGCCCCAGCATTTT.